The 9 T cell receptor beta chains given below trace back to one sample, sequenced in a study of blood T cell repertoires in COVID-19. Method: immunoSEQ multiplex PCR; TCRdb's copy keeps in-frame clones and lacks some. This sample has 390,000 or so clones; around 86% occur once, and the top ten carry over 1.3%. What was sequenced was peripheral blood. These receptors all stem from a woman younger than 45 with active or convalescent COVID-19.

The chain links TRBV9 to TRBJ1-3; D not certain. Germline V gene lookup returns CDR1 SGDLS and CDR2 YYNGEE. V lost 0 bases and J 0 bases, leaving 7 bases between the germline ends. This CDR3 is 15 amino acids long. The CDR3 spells CASSVAAGSGNTIYF. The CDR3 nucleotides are TGTGCCAGCAGCGTAGCAGCAGGCTCTGGAAACACCATATATTTT.

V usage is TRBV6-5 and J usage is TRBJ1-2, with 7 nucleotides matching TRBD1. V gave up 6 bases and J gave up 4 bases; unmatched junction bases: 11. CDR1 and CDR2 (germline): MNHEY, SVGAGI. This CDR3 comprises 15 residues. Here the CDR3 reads CASRRPGGSGYGYTF. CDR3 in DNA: TGTGCCAGCAGGAGGCCAGGGGGGTCTGGCTATGGCTACACCTTC.

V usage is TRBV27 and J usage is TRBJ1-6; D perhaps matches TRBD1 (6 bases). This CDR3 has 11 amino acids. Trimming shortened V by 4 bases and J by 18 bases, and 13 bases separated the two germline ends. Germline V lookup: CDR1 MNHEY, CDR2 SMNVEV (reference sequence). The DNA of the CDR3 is TGTGCCAGCAGTTGGGAACAGGGTCCCCACTTT. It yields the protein CASSWEQGPHF.

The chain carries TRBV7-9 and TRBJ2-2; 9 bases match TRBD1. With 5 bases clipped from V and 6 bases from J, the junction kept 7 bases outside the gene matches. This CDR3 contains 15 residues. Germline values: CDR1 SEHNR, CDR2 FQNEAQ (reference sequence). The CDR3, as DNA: TGTGCCAGCAGCCCGGGACAGGGTGTCCCCGGGGAGCTGTTTTTT. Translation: CASSPGQGVPGELFF.

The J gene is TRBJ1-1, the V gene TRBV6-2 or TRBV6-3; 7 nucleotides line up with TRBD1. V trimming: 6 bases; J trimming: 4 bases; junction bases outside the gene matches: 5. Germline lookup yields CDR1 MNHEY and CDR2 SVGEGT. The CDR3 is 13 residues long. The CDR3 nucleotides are TGTGCCAGCAGCGAAACAGGGGTCACTGAAGCTTTCTTT. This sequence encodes CASSETGVTEAFF.

CDR3 amino acids: CASIPTSGYYNEQFF. CDR3 in DNA: TGTGCCAGCATCCCGACTAGCGGGTATTACAATGAGCAGTTCTTC. V gene TRBV5-6 combines with J gene TRBJ2-1, with 10 bases that match TRBD2. Germline CDR1 and CDR2: SGHDT and YYEEEE. The CDR3 runs to 15 residues. V lost 6 bases to trimming and J lost 4 bases; unmatched junction nucleotides: 7.

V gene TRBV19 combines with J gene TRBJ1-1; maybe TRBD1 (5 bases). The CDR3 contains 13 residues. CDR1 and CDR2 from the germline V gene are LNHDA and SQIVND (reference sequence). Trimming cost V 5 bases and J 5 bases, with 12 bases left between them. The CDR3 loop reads CASSLDRTTEAFF. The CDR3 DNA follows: TGTGCCAGTAGTCTTGACAGAACGACTGAAGCTTTCTTT. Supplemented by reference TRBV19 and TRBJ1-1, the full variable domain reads DGGITQSPKYLFRKEGQNVTLSCEQNLNHDAMYWYRQDPGQGLRLIYYSQIVNDFQKGDIAEGYSVSREKKESFPLTVTSAQKNPTAFYLCASSLDRTTEAFFGQGTRLTVV.

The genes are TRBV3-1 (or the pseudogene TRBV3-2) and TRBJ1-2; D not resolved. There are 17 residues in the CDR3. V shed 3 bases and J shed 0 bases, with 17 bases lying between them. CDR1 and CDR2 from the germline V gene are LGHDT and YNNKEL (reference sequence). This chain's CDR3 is CASSHRGGPVTNYGYTF. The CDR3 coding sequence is TGTGCCAGCAGCCACCGAGGAGGGCCAGTTACTAACTATGGCTACACCTTC.

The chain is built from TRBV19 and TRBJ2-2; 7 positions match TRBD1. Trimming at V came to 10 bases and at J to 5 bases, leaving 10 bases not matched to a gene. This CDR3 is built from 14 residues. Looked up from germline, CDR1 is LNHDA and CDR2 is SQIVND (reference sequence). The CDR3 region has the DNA TGTGCCACCATCGACAGGGTGAAAACCGGGGAGCTGTTTTTT. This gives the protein CATIDRVKTGELFF. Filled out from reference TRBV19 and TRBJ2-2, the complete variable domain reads DGGITQSPKYLFRKEGQNVTLSCEQNLNHDAMYWYRQDPGQGLRLIYYSQIVNDFQKGDIAEGYSVSREKKESFPLTVTSAQKNPTAFYLCATIDRVKTGELFFGEGSRLTVL.